This T cell receptor (beta chain) was profiled in a study of blood T cells in healthy people across ages. General observations from the study: Since the PBMCs were unsorted, naive and antigen-experienced cells could not be conclusively compared.

A J-beta primer mix and a sample-barcoded 5' primer were used in a second PCR of roughly 7 to 12 cycles. Via MiXCR, TCRdb re-called the 5' RACE reads, giving one row per CDR3 protein. The repertoire includes roughly 1,000,000 distinct CDR3 sequences, approximately 25% of them detected once, and around 0.75% sits in the top ten. This clonotype has a handful of counts. Its antigen is currently unknown. The sample was also reused in another study, on T cells of mothers and their children. That work states: Extracted RNA, in its entirety, went into cDNA synthesis at roughly 1.5 ug per 15 ul.

Sequencing used blood. The receptor comes from a girl aged 2 to 9 in good health.

CDR3 loop: CASRVDRREGNTIYF. CDR3 sequence (DNA): TGTGCCAGCAGGGTGGACAGAAGAGAAGGAAACACCATATATTTT. V is TRBV6-5 and J is TRBJ1-3; TRBD1 might be the D (6 bases). CDR1 is MNHEY, CDR2 SVGAGI, per germline. The germline V and J ends were trimmed by 6 bases and 4 bases, with 16 bases remaining between them. The CDR3 runs 15 residues.